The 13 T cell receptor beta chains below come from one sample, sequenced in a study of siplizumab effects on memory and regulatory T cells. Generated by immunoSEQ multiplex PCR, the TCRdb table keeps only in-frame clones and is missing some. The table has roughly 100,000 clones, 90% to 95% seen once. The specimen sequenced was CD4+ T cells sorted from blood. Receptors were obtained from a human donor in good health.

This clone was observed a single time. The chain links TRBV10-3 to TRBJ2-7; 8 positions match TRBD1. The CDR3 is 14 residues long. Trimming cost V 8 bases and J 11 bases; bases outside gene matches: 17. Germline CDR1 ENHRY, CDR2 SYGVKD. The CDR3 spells CAIYRSGQGEEKYF. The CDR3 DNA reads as TGTGCCATCTATCGTTCAGGACAGGGAGAAGAAAAGTACTTC.

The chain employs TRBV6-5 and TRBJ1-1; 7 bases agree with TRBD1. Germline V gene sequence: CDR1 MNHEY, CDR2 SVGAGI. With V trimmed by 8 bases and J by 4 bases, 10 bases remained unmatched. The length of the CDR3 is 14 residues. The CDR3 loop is CASEIQGDGTEAFF. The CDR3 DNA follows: TGTGCCAGCGAGATCCAGGGGGATGGCACTGAAGCTTTCTTT.

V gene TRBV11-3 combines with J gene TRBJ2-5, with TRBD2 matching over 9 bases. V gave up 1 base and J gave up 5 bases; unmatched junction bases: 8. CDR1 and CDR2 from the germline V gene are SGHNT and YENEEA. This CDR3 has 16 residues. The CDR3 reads CASSLGEAGGRETQYF. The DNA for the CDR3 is TGTGCCAGCAGCTTAGGGGAAGCGGGAGGACGGGAGACCCAGTACTTC.

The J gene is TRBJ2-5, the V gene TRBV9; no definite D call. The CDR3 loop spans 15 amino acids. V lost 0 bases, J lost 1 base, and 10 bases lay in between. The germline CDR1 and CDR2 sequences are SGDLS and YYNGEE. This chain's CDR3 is CASSVAPTVQETQYF. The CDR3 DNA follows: TGTGCCAGCAGCGTAGCTCCAACTGTCCAAGAGACCCAGTACTTC.

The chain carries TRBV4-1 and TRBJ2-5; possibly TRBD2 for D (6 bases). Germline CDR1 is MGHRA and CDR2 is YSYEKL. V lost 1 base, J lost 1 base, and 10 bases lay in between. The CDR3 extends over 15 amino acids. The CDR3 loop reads CASSQVAGTQETQYF. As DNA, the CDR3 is TGCGCCAGCAGCCAAGTCGCGGGAACCCAAGAGACCCAGTACTTC.

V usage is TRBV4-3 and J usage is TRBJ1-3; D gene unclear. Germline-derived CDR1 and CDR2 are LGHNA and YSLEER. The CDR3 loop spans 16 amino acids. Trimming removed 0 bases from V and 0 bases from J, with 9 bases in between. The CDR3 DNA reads TGCGCCAGCAGCCAAGATATACCCAACTCTGGAAACACCATATATTTT. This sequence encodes CASSQDIPNSGNTIYF.

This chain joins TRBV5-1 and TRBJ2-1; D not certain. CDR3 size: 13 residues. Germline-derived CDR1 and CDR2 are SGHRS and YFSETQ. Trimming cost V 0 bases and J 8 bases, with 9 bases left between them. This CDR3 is CASSLGALDEQFF. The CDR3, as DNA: TGCGCCAGCAGCTTGGGGGCTCTCGATGAGCAGTTCTTC.

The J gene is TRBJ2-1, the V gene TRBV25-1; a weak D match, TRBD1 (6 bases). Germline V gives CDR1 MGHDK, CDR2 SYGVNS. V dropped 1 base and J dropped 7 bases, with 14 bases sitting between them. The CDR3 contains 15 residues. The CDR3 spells CASSESRITGNEQFF. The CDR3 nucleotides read TGTGCCAGCAGTGAATCCAGAATAACAGGGAATGAGCAGTTCTTC.

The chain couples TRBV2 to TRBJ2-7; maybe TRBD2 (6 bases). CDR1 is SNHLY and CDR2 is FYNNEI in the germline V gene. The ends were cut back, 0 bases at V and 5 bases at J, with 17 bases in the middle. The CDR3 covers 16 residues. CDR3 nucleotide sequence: TGTGCCAGCAGTGAAGCGCTTCTGGGGACTCTCCACGAGCAGTACTTC. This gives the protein CASSEALLGTLHEQYF.

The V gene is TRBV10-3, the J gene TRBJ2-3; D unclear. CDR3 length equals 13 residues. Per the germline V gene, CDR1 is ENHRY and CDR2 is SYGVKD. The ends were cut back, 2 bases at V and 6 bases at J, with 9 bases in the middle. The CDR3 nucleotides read TGTGCCATCAGTGAGGGGTCTGGCGATACGCAGTATTTT. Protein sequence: CAISEGSGDTQYF.

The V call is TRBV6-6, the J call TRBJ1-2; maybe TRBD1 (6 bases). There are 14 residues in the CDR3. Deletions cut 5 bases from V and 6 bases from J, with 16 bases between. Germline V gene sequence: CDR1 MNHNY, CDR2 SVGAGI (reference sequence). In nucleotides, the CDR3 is TGTGCCAGCAGTCTCCAAGTACAGGGACATGGCTACACCTTC. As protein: CASSLQVQGHGYTF.

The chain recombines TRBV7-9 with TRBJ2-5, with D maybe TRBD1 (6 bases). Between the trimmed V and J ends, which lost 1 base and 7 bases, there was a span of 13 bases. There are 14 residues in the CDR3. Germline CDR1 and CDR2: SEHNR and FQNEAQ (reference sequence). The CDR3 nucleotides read TGTGCCAGCAGCTTAGTTGGGGGCGCAGGGACCCAGTACTTC. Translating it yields CASSLVGGAGTQYF. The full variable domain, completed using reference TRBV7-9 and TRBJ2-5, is DTGVSQNPRHKITKRGQNVTFRCDPISEHNRLYWYRQTLGQGPEFLTYFQNEAQLEKSRLLSDRFSAERPKGSFSTLEIQRTEQGDSAMYLCASSLVGGAGTQYFGPGTRLLVL.

The CDR3 here is CASSLSRARETQYF. The CDR3 DNA is TGTGCCAGCAGTTTAAGCAGGGCCCGGGAGACCCAGTACTTC. This sequence joins TRBV27 and TRBJ2-5, with D perhaps TRBD1 (5 bases). The CDR3 runs to 14 residues. CDR1 and CDR2 (germline): MNHEY, SMNVEV (reference sequence). Trimming left V 2 bases short and J 5 bases short, with 12 bases between.